The 9 T cell receptor beta chains presented below share a single source sample, sequenced in a study of blood T cell repertoires in COVID-19. Clones were read by immunoSEQ multiplex PCR, and TCRdb kept only the in-frame ones, dropping some. The sample yields roughly 170,000 clones, 70% to 90% seen once. Sequenced: peripheral blood. The receptors were sampled from a man in his 70s with active or convalescent COVID-19.

The chain employs TRBV18 and TRBJ1-1; perhaps TRBD1 as D (6 bases). Germline values: CDR1 KGHSH, CDR2 LQKENI. V dropped 3 bases and J dropped 1 base, with 15 bases sitting between them. The length of the CDR3 is 16 residues. The CDR3 loop is CASSPGGGQGNTEAFF. The CDR3 DNA reads as TGTGCCAGCTCACCTGGGGGGGGGCAAGGGAACACTGAAGCTTTCTTT.

This clone was recorded once. CDR3 in DNA: TGTGCCAGCTCACTCAACATGGCAACTAATGAAAAACTGTTTTTT. Protein sequence: CASSLNMATNEKLFF. The genes are TRBV18 and TRBJ1-4, with D unresolved. V lost 4 bases, J lost 0 bases, and 9 bases lay in between. Per the germline V gene, CDR1 is KGHSH and CDR2 is LQKENI. The CDR3 sequence is 15 residues long.

This rearrangement joins TRBV19 to TRBJ1-5, with 10 bases identical to TRBD1. Germline-derived CDR1 and CDR2 are LNHDA and SQIVND (reference sequence). CDR3 length equals 18 residues. V lost 5 bases to trimming and J lost 0 bases; unmatched junction nucleotides: 10. In nucleotides, the CDR3 is TGTGCCAGTAGTGGGGGGACAGGGGCCGACAATAGCAATCAGCCCCAGCATTTT. Translating it yields CASSGGTGADNSNQPQHF.

The chain has TRBV7-2 and TRBJ2-7; D not certain. V lost 5 bases and J 5 bases, leaving 16 bases between the germline ends. The V gene's germline CDR1 is SGHTA and CDR2 FQGNSA. This CDR3 region has 14 residues. The DNA of the CDR3 is TGTGCCAGCAGCCCAAAGGTCGGGTACGACGAGCAGTACTTC. It codes for CASSPKVGYDEQYF.

The chain links TRBV2 to TRBJ2-1; D not certain. V gave up 4 bases and J gave up 1 base, with 8 bases separating them. The germline CDR1 and CDR2 sequences are SNHLY and FYNNEI. The CDR3 is 14 residues long. Here the CDR3 reads CASSASRSYNEQFF. In DNA, the CDR3 is TGTGCCAGCAGTGCAAGCCGATCCTACAATGAGCAGTTCTTC.

The chain links TRBV14 to TRBJ2-2; D not resolved. V lost 3 bases, J lost 1 base, and 6 bases lay in between. Germline CDR1 is SGHDN and CDR2 is FVKESK. This CDR3 has 14 residues. As DNA, the CDR3 is TGTGCCAGCAGCCAGAGACAGAACACCGGGGAGCTGTTTTTT. It specifies CASSQRQNTGELFF.

V is TRBV7-2 and J is TRBJ1-1, with 8 positions matching TRBD1. Losses at the gene ends were 4 bases for V and 10 bases for J; bases not matched to a gene: 11. Germline V gene data show CDR1 as SGHTA and CDR2 as FQGNSA. This CDR3 has 14 amino acids. CDR3 in amino acids: CASSSRQGPLGAFF. As DNA, the CDR3 is TGTGCCAGCAGCTCCCGACAGGGGCCCCTGGGAGCTTTCTTT.

The chain employs TRBV10-1 and TRBJ2-1; 9 nucleotides match TRBD1. The CDR3 covers 16 residues. CDR1 is WNHNN, CDR2 SYGVQD, per germline (reference sequence). V gave up 2 bases and J gave up 2 bases; unmatched junction bases: 4. CDR3 in DNA: TGCGCCAGCAGTGAGGCCGGGGACAGGGCCTACAATGAGCAGTTCTTC. This codes for CASSEAGDRAYNEQFF.

In this sample, this clone turned up a few times. The chain has TRBV27 and TRBJ2-7, with 10 nucleotides matching TRBD2. In germline, CDR1 is MNHEY, CDR2 SMNVEV (reference sequence). J lost 4 bases, V lost 8 bases, and 8 bases had no gene match. The CDR3 length is 14 residues. The DNA for the CDR3 is TGTGCCAGCGGCCCACTAGCGGGAAGTTACGAGCAGTACTTC. Translation gives CASGPLAGSYEQYF.